The rows below give T cell receptor beta chains drawn from one sample of a study of response to subunit inactivated influenza vaccine. TCRdb reprocessed the RT-PCR reads via MiXCR and lists one record per CDR3 protein. The profile shows about 520,000 distinct CDR3 sequences, roughly 27% of them singletons. The material sequenced was CD4+ T cells sorted from PBMCs, taken roughly 5 days after vaccination. The receptors were gathered from a man aged 45-65 years who received an inactivated influenza vaccine. Both conserved end residues are part of each CDR3. The order of the fields is V gene, J gene, D gene, clone size, CDR3 DNA, CDR3 protein. The D gene is left open where the match is weak. Part of the rows lack a size; the others show once, few, many or a class for expanded clones.

TRBV20-1	TRBJ2-5	NA	few	TGCAGTGCTAGGGACCTAGAGACCCAGTACTTC	CSARDLETQYF
TRBV6-1	TRBJ1-2	NA	NA	TGTGCCAGCAGTGAAGGGCTGGGGATCTCATCCGGCTACACCTTC	CASSEGLGISSGYTF
TRBV7-8	TRBJ2-5	TRBD1	NA	TGTGCCAGCAGCTGGACTGCGGGACAGGGAAAAGAGACCCAGTACTTC	CASSWTAGQGKETQYF
TRBV29-1	TRBJ2-1	NA	many	TGCAGCTTAAAGCGCGGTGGTTACAATGAGCAGTTCTTC	CSLKRGGYNEQFF
TRBV6-6	TRBJ2-5	NA	NA	TGTGCCAGCAGTTATGGGGCAGAGACCCAGTACTTC	CASSYGAETQYF
TRBV24-1	TRBJ2-1	TRBD1	NA	TGTGCCACGGGACAGGGAACACTGAATGAGCAGTTCTTC	CATGQGTLNEQFF
TRBV12-3/TRBV12-4	TRBJ1-3	NA	few	TGTGCCAGCAGCCCGACAGGACCTGGAAACACCATATATTTT	CASSPTGPGNTIYF
TRBV4-2	TRBJ2-7	NA	NA	TGTGCCAGCAGCCAGATCGGAGGGAACGAGCAGTACTTC	CASSQIGGNEQYF
TRBV20-1	TRBJ2-7	NA	few	TGCAGTGCTAAAGGGGGGTTGAGCTACGAGCAGTACTTC	CSAKGGLSYEQYF
TRBV6-2/TRBV6-3	TRBJ1-2	TRBD1	NA	TGTGCCAGCAGTTACCCGACAGGGAATAACACGAATCGTATCGCCTACACCTTC	CASSYPTGNNTNRIAYTF
TRBV10-2	TRBJ1-1	NA	few	TGCGCCAGAAAGGCACAGGGCGACGACACTGAAGCTTTCTTT	CARKAQGDDTEAFF
TRBV29-1	TRBJ2-1	TRBD2	few	TGCAGCGTTAAGGGCGGGAGTGCCTACAATGAGCAGTTCTTC	CSVKGGSAYNEQFF
TRBV12-3/TRBV12-4	TRBJ2-2	TRBD2	NA	TGTGCCAGCAGTTTGGCCGGGACTAGCGTCACCGGGGAGCTGTTTTTT	CASSLAGTSVTGELFF
TRBV12-3/TRBV12-4	TRBJ1-2	NA	NA	TGTGCCAGCAGGAAAACAGGAATCTATGGCTACACCTTC	CASRKTGIYGYTF
TRBV7-7	TRBJ2-2	NA	few	TGTGCTAGTGGACGGGGGTCCAACACCGGGGAGCTGTTTTTT	CASGRGSNTGELFF
TRBV5-4	TRBJ2-7	NA	few	TGTGCCAGCAGCTTGATGGGACTGAGCTACGAGCAGTACTTC	CASSLMGLSYEQYF
TRBV5-1	TRBJ2-5	NA	NA	TGCGCCAGTACCACCGGGACGGCTCTGGAGACCCAGTACTTC	CASTTGTALETQYF